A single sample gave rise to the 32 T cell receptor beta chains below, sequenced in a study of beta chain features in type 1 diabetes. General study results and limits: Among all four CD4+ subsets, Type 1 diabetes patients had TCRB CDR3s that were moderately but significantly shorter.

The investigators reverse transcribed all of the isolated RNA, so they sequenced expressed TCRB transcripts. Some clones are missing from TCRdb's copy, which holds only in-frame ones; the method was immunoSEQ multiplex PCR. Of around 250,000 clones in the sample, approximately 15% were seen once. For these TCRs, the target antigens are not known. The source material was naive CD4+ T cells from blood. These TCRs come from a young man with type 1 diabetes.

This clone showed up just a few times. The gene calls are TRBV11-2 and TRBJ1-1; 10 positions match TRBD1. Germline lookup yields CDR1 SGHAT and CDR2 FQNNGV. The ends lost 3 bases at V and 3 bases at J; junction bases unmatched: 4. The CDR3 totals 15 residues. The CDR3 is CASSFGGQGDTEAFF. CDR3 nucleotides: TGTGCCAGCAGCTTTGGCGGACAGGGGGACACTGAAGCTTTCTTT.

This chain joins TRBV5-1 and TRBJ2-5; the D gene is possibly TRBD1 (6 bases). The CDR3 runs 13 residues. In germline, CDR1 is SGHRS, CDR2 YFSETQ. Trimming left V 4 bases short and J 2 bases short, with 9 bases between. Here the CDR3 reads CASSGGLQETQYF. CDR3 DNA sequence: TGCGCCAGCAGCGGGGGCCTGCAAGAGACCCAGTACTTC.

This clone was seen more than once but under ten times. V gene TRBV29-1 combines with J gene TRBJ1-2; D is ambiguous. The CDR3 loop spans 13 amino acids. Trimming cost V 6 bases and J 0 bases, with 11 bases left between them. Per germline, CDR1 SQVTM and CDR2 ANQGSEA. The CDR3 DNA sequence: TGCAGCGTGGCGTTCGGAGCTAACTATGGCTACACCTTC. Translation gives CSVAFGANYGYTF. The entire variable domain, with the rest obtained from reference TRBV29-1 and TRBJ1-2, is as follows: SAVISQKPSRDICQRGTSLTIQCQVDSQVTMMFWYRQQPGQSLTLIATANQGSEATYESGFVIDKFPISRPNLTFSTLTVSNMSPEDSSIYLCSVAFGANYGYTFGSGTRLTVV.

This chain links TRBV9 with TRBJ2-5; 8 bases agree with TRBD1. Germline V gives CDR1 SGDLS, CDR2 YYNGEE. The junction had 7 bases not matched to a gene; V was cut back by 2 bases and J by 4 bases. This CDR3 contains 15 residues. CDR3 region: CASSVQGAWGETQYF. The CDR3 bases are TGTGCCAGCAGCGTCCAGGGGGCGTGGGGAGAGACCCAGTACTTC.

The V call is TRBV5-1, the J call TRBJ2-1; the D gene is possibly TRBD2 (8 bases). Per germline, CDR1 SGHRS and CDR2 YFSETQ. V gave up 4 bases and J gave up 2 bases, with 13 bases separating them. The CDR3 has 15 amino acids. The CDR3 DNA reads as TGCGCCAGCAGCCGGGAGGGACAGACCTACAATGAGCAGTTCTTC. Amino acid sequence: CASSREGQTYNEQFF.

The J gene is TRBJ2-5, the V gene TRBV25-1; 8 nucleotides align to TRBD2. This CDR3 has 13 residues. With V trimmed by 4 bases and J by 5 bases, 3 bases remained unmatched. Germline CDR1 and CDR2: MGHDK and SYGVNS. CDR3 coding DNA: TGTGCCAGCAGTGTGACGGGGGGGGAGACCCAGTACTTC. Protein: CASSVTGGETQYF.

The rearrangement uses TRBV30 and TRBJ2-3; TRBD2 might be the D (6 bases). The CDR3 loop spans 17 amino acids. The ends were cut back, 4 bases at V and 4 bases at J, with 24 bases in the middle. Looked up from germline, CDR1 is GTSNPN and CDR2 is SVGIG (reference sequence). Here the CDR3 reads CAWTRNGAGWEADTQYF. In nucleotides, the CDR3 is TGTGCCTGGACCAGGAACGGCGCAGGGTGGGAGGCAGATACGCAGTATTTT.

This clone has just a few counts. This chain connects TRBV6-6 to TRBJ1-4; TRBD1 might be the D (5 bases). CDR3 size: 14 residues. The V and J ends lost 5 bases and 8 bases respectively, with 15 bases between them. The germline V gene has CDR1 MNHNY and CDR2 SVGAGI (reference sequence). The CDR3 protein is CASSLGGGNEKLFF. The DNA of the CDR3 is TGTGCCAGCAGTCTGGGGGGAGGTAACGAAAAACTGTTTTTT.

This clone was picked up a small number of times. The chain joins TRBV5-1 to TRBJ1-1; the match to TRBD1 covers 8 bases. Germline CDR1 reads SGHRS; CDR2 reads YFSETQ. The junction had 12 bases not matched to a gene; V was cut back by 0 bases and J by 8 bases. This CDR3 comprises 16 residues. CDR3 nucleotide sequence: TGCGCCAGCAGCTTGGCCGCAGGGGGCGGGGGCCCAGAAGCTTTCTTT. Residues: CASSLAAGGGGPEAFF.

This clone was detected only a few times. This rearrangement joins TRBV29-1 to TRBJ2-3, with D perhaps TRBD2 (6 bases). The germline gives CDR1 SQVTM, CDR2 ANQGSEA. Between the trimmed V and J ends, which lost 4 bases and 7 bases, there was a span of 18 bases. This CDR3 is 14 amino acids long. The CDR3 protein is CSVGFSGSQNTQYF. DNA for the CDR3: TGCAGCGTTGGCTTTAGCGGTTCACAGAATACGCAGTATTTT.

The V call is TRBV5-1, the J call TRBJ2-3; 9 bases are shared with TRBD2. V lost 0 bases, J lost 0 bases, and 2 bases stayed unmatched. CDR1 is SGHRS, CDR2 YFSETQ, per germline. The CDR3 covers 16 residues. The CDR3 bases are TGCGCCAGCAGCTTGGCTAGCGGGAAAAGCACAGATACGCAGTATTTT. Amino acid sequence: CASSLASGKSTDTQYF.

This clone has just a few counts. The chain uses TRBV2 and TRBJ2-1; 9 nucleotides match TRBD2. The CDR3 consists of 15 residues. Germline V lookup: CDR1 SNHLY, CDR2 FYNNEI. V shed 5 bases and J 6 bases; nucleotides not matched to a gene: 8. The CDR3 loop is CASSRLAETLNEQFF. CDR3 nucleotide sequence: TGTGCCAGCAGTCGACTAGCGGAAACCCTCAATGAGCAGTTCTTC.

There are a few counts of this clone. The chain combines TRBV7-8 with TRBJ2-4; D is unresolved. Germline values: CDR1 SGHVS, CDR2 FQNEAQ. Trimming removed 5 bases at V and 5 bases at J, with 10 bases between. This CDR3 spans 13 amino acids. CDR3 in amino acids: CASSRSVQNIQYF. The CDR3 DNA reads TGTGCCAGCAGCCGCTCGGTTCAAAACATTCAGTACTTC.

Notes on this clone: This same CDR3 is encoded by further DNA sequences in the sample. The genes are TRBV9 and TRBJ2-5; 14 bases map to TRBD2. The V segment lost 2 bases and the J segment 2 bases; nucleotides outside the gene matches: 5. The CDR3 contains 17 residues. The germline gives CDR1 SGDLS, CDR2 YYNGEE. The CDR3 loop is CASSVGGLAGVQETQYF. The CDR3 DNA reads TGTGCCAGCAGCGTTGGGGGACTAGCGGGGGTTCAAGAGACCCAGTACTTC.

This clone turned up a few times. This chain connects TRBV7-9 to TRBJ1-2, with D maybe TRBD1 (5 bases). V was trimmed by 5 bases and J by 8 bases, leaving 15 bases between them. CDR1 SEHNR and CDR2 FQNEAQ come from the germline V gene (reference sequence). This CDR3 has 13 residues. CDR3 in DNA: TGTGCCAGCAGCCGGGACTCTCGAGGCGGCTACACCTTC. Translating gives CASSRDSRGGYTF. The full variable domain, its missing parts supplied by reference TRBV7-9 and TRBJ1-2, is DTGVSQNPRHKITKRGQNVTFRCDPISEHNRLYWYRQTLGQGPEFLTYFQNEAQLEKSRLLSDRFSAERPKGSFSTLEIQRTEQGDSAMYLCASSRDSRGGYTFGSGTRLTVV.

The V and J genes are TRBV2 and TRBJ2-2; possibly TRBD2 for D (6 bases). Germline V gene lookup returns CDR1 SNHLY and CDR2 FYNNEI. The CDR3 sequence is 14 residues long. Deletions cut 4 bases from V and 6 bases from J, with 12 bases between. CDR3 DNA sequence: TGTGCCAGCAGTGGGGGGGTTAGTGCCGGGGAGCTGTTTTTT. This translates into CASSGGVSAGELFF.

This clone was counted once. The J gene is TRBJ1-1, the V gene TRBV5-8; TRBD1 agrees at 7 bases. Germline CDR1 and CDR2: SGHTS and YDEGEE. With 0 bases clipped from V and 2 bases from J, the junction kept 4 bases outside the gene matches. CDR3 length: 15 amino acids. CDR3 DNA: TGTGCCAGCAGCTTGGGAGACAGGGCAAACACTGAAGCTTTCTTT. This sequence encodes CASSLGDRANTEAFF.

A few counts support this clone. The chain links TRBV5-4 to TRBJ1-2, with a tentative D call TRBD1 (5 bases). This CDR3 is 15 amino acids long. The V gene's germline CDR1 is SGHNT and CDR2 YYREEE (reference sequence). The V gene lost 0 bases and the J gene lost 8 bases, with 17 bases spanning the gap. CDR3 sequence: CASSLDRAGGRGYTF. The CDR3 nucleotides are TGTGCCAGCAGCTTGGATCGAGCCGGGGGGAGGGGCTACACCTTC.

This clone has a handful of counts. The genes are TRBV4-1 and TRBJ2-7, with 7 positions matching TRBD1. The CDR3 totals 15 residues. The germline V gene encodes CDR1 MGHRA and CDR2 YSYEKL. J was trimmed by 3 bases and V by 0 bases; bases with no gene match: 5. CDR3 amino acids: CASSQDLGTDYEQYF. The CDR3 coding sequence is TGCGCCAGCAGCCAAGATCTGGGGACAGACTACGAGCAGTACTTC.

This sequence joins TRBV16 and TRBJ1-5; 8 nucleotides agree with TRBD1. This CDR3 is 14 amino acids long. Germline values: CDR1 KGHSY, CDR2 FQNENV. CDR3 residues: CGSDQGAVNQPQHF. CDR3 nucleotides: TGTGGTTCCGACCAGGGGGCGGTCAATCAGCCCCAGCATTTT.

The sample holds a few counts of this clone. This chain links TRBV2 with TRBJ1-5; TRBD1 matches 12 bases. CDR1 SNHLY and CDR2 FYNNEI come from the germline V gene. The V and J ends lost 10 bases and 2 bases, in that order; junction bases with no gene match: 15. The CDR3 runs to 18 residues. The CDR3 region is CAIMSRDRGPYGNQPQHF. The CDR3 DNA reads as TGTGCCATCATGAGCCGGGACAGGGGGCCGTATGGCAATCAGCCCCAGCATTTT.

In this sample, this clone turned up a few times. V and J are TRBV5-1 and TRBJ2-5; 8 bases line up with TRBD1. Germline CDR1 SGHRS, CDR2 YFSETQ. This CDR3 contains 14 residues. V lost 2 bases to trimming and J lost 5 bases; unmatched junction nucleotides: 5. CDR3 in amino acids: CASSFQGAEETQYF. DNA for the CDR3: TGCGCCAGCAGCTTCCAGGGGGCGGAGGAGACCCAGTACTTC.

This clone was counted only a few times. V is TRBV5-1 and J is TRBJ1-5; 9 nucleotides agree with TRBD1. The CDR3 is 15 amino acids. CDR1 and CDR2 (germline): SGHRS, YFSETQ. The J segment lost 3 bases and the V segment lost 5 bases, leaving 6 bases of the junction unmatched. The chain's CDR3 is CASRDRGSPNQPQHF. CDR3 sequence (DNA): TGCGCCAGCAGGGACAGGGGATCCCCCAATCAGCCCCAGCATTTT. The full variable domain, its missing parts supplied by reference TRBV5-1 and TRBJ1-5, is KAGVTQTPRYLIKTRGQQVTLSCSPISGHRSVSWYQQTPGQGLQFLFEYFSETQRNKGNFPGRFSGRQFSNSRSEMNVSTLELGDSALYLCASRDRGSPNQPQHFGDGTRLSIL.

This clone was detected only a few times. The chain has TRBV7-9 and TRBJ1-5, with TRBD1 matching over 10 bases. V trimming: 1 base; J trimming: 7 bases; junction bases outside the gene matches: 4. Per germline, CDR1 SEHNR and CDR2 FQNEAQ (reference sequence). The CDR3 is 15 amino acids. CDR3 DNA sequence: TGTGCCAGCAGCTTAGGACAGGGGGCCTTCCAGCCCCAGCATTTT. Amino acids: CASSLGQGAFQPQHF.

The CDR3 here is CASSLEGGLNEQYF. The DNA for the CDR3 is TGTGCCAGCAGCTTGGAGGGCGGCCTGAACGAGCAGTACTTC. The chain uses TRBV7-9 and TRBJ2-7, with a weak D call TRBD2 (6 bases). V shed 3 bases and J shed 5 bases, with 14 bases lying between them. This CDR3 spans 14 amino acids. Germline V gives CDR1 SEHNR, CDR2 FQNEAQ (reference sequence).

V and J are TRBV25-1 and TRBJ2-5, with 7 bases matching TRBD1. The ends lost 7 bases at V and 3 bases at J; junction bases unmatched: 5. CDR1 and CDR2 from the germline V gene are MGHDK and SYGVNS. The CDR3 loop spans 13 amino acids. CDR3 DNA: TGTGCCAGCACCCGACAGGGAGAAGAGACCCAGTACTTC. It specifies CASTRQGEETQYF. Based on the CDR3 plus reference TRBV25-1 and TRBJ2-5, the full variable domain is EADIYQTPRYLVIGTGKKITLECSQTMGHDKMYWYQQDPGMELHLIHYSYGVNSTEKGDLSSESTVSRIRTEHFPLTLESARPSHTSQYLCASTRQGEETQYFGPGTRLLVL.

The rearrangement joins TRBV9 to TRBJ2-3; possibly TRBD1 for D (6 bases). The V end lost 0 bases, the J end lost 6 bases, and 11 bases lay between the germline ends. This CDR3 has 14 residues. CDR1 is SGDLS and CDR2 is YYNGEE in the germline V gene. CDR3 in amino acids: CASSVALGADTQYF. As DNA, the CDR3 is TGTGCCAGCAGCGTAGCTTTGGGGGCCGATACGCAGTATTTT.

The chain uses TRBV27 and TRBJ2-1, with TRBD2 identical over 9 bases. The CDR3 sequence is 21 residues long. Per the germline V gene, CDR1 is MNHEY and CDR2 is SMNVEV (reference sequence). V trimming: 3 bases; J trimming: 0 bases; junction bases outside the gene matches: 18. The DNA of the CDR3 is TGTGCCAGCAGTTTTAAGGCTAGCGGGACTCCCTCTCCCGGCTCCTACAATGAGCAGTTCTTC. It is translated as CASSFKASGTPSPGSYNEQFF.

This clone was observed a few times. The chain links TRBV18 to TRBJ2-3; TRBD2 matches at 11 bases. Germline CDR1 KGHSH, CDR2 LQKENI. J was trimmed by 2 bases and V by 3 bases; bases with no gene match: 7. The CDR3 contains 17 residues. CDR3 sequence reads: CASSPSGTSGITDTQYF. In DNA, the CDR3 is TGTGCCAGCTCACCCTCCGGGACTAGCGGAATCACAGATACGCAGTATTTT. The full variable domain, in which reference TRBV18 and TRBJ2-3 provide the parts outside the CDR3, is NAGVMQNPRHLVRRRGQEARLRCSPMKGHSHVYWYRQLPEEGLKFMVYLQKENIIDESGMPKERFSAEFPKEGPSILRIQQVVRGDSAAYFCASSPSGTSGITDTQYFGPGTRLTVL.

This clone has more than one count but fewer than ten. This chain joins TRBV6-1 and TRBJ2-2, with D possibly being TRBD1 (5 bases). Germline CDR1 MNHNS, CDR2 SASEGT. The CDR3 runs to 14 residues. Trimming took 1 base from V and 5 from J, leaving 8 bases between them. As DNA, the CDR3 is TGTGCCAGCAGTGAAGGGGCAGGGACCGGGGAGCTGTTTTTT. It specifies CASSEGAGTGELFF.

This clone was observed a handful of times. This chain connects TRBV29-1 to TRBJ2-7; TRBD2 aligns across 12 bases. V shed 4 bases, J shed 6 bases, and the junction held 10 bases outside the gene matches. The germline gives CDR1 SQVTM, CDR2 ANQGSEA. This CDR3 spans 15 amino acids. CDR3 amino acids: CSVGDRTSGKGEQYF. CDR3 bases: TGCAGCGTTGGGGACCGGACTAGCGGGAAGGGCGAGCAGTACTTC.

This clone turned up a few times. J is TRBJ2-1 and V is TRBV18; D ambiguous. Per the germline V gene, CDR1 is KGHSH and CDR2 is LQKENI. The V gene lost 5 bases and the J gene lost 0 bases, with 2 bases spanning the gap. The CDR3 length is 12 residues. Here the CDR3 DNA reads TGTGCCAGCTCATACTCCTACAATGAGCAGTTCTTC. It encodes CASSYSYNEQFF.